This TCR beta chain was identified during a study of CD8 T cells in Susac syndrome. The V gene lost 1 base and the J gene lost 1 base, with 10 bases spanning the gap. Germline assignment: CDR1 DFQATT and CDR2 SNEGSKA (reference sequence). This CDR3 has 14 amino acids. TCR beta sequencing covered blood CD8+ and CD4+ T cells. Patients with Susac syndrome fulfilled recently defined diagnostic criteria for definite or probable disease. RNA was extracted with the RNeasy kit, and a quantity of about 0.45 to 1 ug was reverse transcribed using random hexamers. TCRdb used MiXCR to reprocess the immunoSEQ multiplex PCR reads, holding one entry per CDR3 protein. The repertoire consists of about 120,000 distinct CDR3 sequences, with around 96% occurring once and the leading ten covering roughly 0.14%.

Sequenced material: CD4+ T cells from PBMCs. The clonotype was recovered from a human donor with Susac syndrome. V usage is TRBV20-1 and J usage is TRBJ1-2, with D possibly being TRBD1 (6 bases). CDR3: CSARGRGGNYGYTF. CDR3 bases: TGCAGTGCTAGAGGCAGGGGTGGTAACTATGGCTACACCTTC.